Below, 30 T cell receptor beta chains from the same sample are listed, as sequenced in a study of CD8 T cells in Susac syndrome. Reverse transcription of about 0.5 to 1 ug RNA used random hexamers. Using its own MiXCR run on the immunoSEQ multiplex PCR reads, TCRdb lists one record per CDR3 protein. The sample gives 25,000 to 30,000 distinct CDR3 sequences, about 93% of which show up once; 0.27% is in the top ten. The sequenced material came from CD8+ T cells from PBMCs. These receptors came from a human donor in good health.

The chain uses TRBV5-4 and TRBJ1-5; no clear D gene. The germline gives CDR1 SGHNT, CDR2 YYREEE (reference sequence). V gave up 0 bases and J gave up 7 bases, with 11 bases separating them. The CDR3 spans 14 residues. The CDR3 nucleotides are TGTGCCAGCAGCTTGGCGGGGTCGGGGCAGCCCCAGCATTTT. It translates to CASSLAGSGQPQHF.

This chain connects TRBV11-2 to TRBJ2-7, with TRBD2 matching over 12 bases. The CDR3 loop spans 16 amino acids. CDR1 is SGHAT and CDR2 is FQNNGV in the germline V gene. V lost 4 bases and J lost 3; bases outside the gene matches: 7. CDR3 loop: CASSSELAGGLYEQYF. The CDR3 DNA reads TGTGCCAGCAGCTCCGAACTAGCGGGGGGACTCTACGAGCAGTACTTC.

This clonotype was observed a handful of times. V and J are TRBV12-3 or TRBV12-4 and TRBJ2-7; 8 bases are shared with TRBD1. J gave up 6 bases and V 6 bases, and 13 bases lay outside the gene matches. This CDR3 is 15 amino acids long. CDR3 sequence: CASSRTQGGRGEQYF. CDR3 DNA sequence: TGTGCCAGCAGCCGTACACAGGGGGGTCGTGGCGAGCAGTACTTC.

This chain connects TRBV7-8 to TRBJ1-1; TRBD1 matches at 7 bases. The CDR3 is 14 amino acids. Losses at the gene ends were 1 base for V and 1 base for J; bases not matched to a gene: 0. Germline-derived CDR1 and CDR2 are SGHVS and FQNEAQ. CDR3 coding DNA: TGTGCCAGCAGCTTAGGGACAGGGAACACTGAAGCTTTCTTT. Protein: CASSLGTGNTEAFF.

The chain combines TRBV7-2 with TRBJ2-3; D is perhaps TRBD2 (7 bases). Germline CDR1 is SGHTA and CDR2 is FQGNSA. Trimming shortened V by 5 bases and J by 5 bases, and 17 bases separated the two germline ends. The CDR3 covers 15 residues. The CDR3 DNA reads TGTGCCAGCAGCGCCTTGGGGGGGGCCAAAGATACGCAGTATTTT. Its translation is CASSALGGAKDTQYF. Full variable domain (remainder filled in from reference TRBV7-2 and TRBJ2-3): GAGVSQSPSNKVTEKGKDVELRCDPISGHTALYWYRQSLGQGLEFLIYFQGNSAPDKSGLPSDRFSAERTGGSVSTLTIQRTQQEDSAVYLCASSALGGAKDTQYFGPGTRLTVL.

The chain uses TRBV12-5 and TRBJ2-1, with D unclear. There are 16 residues in the CDR3. Germline lookup yields CDR1 LGHNT and CDR2 FRNRAP. The V end was cut by 1 base, the J end by 6 bases, with 16 bases between. CDR3 bases: TGTGCTAGTGGTTTGGCTGAGGCCAGGTGGAGCAATGAGCAGTTCTTC. Its translation: CASGLAEARWSNEQFF.

The chain combines TRBV9 with TRBJ2-7; the D gene could be TRBD1 or TRBD2 (5 bases each). The V gene lost 3 bases and the J gene lost 3 bases, with 16 bases spanning the gap. Germline V gives CDR1 SGDLS, CDR2 YYNGEE. The CDR3 contains 15 residues. DNA for the CDR3: TGTGCCAGCAGCGAAGGGGACGGAAGATTCTACGAGCAGTACTTC. Protein sequence: CASSEGDGRFYEQYF. Full variable domain (outside the CDR3, taken from reference TRBV9 and TRBJ2-7): DSGVTQTPKHLITATGQRVTLRCSPRSGDLSVYWYQQSLDQGLQFLIQYYNGEERAKGNILERFSAQQFPDLHSELNLSSLELGDSALYFCASSEGDGRFYEQYFGPGTRLTVT.

The chain is built from TRBV27 and TRBJ2-5, with D unresolved. The CDR3 spans 15 residues. Germline-derived CDR1 and CDR2 are MNHEY and SMNVEV (reference sequence). Between the trimmed V and J ends, which lost 2 bases and 4 bases, there was a span of 14 bases. The CDR3 here is CASSLRRNLSETQYF. CDR3 nucleotides: TGTGCCAGCAGTTTAAGGCGCAATTTGTCAGAGACCCAGTACTTC.

V usage is TRBV6-6 and J usage is TRBJ2-7, with D maybe TRBD1 (6 bases). Germline V gene data show CDR1 as MNHNY and CDR2 as SVGAGI (reference sequence). CDR3 length: 15 amino acids. V lost 6 bases to trimming and J lost 0 bases, with 15 bases between them. CDR3 in amino acids: CASRVQGISSYEQYF. CDR3 in DNA: TGTGCCAGCAGGGTACAGGGAATAAGCTCCTACGAGCAGTACTTC.

The V gene is TRBV12-3 or TRBV12-4, the J gene TRBJ2-2; no clear D gene. V was cut by 2 bases and J by 0 bases, with 1 base left in between. The CDR3 is 13 residues long. CDR3 sequence: CASSLTNTGELFF. CDR3 nucleotides: TGTGCCAGCAGTTTAACGAACACCGGGGAGCTGTTTTTT.

The chain combines TRBV18 with TRBJ2-1, with a weak D call TRBD2 (6 bases). The germline V gene encodes CDR1 KGHSH and CDR2 LQKENI. The CDR3 runs to 15 residues. The V end was cut by 6 bases, the J end by 1 base, with 13 bases between. As DNA, the CDR3 is TGTGCCAGCTCCACGGGGGTATGGTCCTACAATGAGCAGTTCTTC. Protein sequence: CASSTGVWSYNEQFF.

The CDR3 DNA sequence: TGTGCCAGCAGTTTAACAGGCCTTGACTATGGCTACACCTTC. Its translation is CASSLTGLDYGYTF. The V and J genes are TRBV12-3 or TRBV12-4 and TRBJ1-2; D possibly corresponds to TRBD1 (5 bases). The CDR3 contains 14 residues. V was cut by 2 bases and J by 3 bases, with 10 bases left in between.

This chain uses TRBV15 with TRBJ2-7; D gene unclear. Germline CDR1 LNHNV, CDR2 YYDKDF (reference sequence). With 3 bases removed from V and 3 bases from J, the gap between germline ends came to 15 bases. This CDR3 is 15 amino acids long. The CDR3 nucleotides read TGTGCCACCAGCAGGGCTTCTAGTTCGGTCTACGAGCAGTACTTC. Residues: CATSRASSSVYEQYF.

The V gene is TRBV6-2 or TRBV6-3, the J gene TRBJ2-7, with 7 positions matching TRBD1. CDR3 size: 13 residues. The germline V gene has CDR1 MNHEY and CDR2 SVGEGT. V was clipped by 7 bases and J by 1 base; unmatched bases: 4. The CDR3 DNA is TGTGCCAGCAAACCACAGGGGTCCTACGAGCAGTACTTC. Its protein product is CASKPQGSYEQYF.

CDR3 loop: CASSSDRGGEKLFF. CDR3 DNA sequence: TGTGCCAGCAGCTCCGACAGGGGCGGAGAAAAACTGTTTTTT. The chain links TRBV7-9 to TRBJ1-4; 8 nucleotides line up with TRBD1. This CDR3 has 14 amino acids. The junction had 6 bases not matched to a gene; V was cut back by 4 bases and J by 8 bases. Germline V gene lookup returns CDR1 SEHNR and CDR2 FQNEAQ (reference sequence).

The gene calls are TRBV11-3 and TRBJ1-1, with D hard to call. The CDR3 is made up of 12 amino acids. Germline V gives CDR1 SGHNT, CDR2 YENEEA. Trimming took 0 bases from V and 6 from J, leaving 5 bases between them. In DNA form, the CDR3 reads TGTGCCAGCAGCTTAGATGGGGCTGAAGCTTTCTTT. Translated, it gives CASSLDGAEAFF.

The chain employs TRBV6-1 and TRBJ2-1; D is perhaps TRBD1 or TRBD2 (5 bases each). V was cut by 7 bases and J by 1 base, with 23 bases left in between. Germline V gene lookup returns CDR1 MNHNS and CDR2 SASEGT. CDR3 length equals 18 residues. This CDR3 reads CASTSRWAGSRSYNEQFF. CDR3 bases: TGTGCCAGCACCTCGAGGTGGGCAGGGAGTAGGTCCTACAATGAGCAGTTCTTC.

This clonotype occurred once. J is TRBJ2-7 and V is TRBV28, with 14 bases matching TRBD2. With V trimmed by 8 bases and J by 4 bases, 4 bases remained unmatched. Germline V CDR1 and CDR2: MDHEN, SYDVKM. The CDR3 is 14 residues long. The CDR3 sequence is CASRLAGGTYEQYF. CDR3 DNA sequence: TGTGCCAGCCGACTAGCGGGGGGGACATACGAGCAGTACTTC.

This chain links TRBV20-1 with TRBJ2-3, with 8 bases that match TRBD1. With 3 bases clipped from V and 6 bases from J, the junction kept 8 bases outside the gene matches. CDR3 length: 14 amino acids. Germline V gene sequence: CDR1 DFQATT, CDR2 SNEGSKA (reference sequence). In DNA, the CDR3 is TGCAGTGCTAGGAGGGACAGGAGGGGGGATACGCAGTATTTT. It encodes CSARRDRRGDTQYF.

V usage is TRBV14 and J usage is TRBJ2-5; no clear D. Germline lookup yields CDR1 SGHDN and CDR2 FVKESK. CDR3 length equals 14 residues. V was cut by 2 bases and J by 2 bases, with 9 bases left in between. The CDR3 reads CASSQLRQQETQYF. The DNA of the CDR3 is TGTGCCAGCAGCCAACTACGTCAACAAGAGACCCAGTACTTC.

The chain carries TRBV12-5 and TRBJ1-1, with 8 bases matching TRBD1. The junction had 6 bases not matched to a gene; V was cut back by 8 bases and J by 4 bases. CDR1 is LGHNT and CDR2 is FRNRAP in the germline V gene. The CDR3 loop spans 13 amino acids. The CDR3 DNA sequence: TGTGCTAGTCCGGGACAGGCTGGCACTGAAGCTTTCTTT. Protein product: CASPGQAGTEAFF.

The chain has TRBV15 and TRBJ1-1; tentative D call: TRBD1 (6 bases). Germline CDR1 reads LNHNV; CDR2 reads YYDKDF (reference sequence). V was cut by 11 bases and J by 0 bases, with 16 bases left in between. The CDR3 is 14 residues long. The CDR3 loop is CASGGFGMNTEAFF. CDR3 sequence (DNA): TGTGCCTCCGGGGGCTTCGGAATGAACACTGAAGCTTTCTTT.

The chain recombines TRBV9 with TRBJ1-2; D call uncertain. The germline gives CDR1 SGDLS, CDR2 YYNGEE. The ends were cut back, 3 bases at V and 4 bases at J, with 16 bases in the middle. CDR3 length equals 15 residues. The CDR3 here is CASSETAVPVYGYTF. The DNA for the CDR3 is TGTGCCAGCAGCGAAACAGCGGTCCCCGTCTATGGCTACACCTTC.

The sample holds one count of this clonotype. The chain couples TRBV5-6 to TRBJ2-7; 9 positions agree with TRBD2. CDR3 size: 14 residues. V was pared by 0 bases and J by 5 bases, with 3 bases of the junction left unmatched. CDR1 is SGHDT and CDR2 is YYEEEE in the germline V gene. The CDR3: CASSLGAGGDEQYF. Written as DNA, the CDR3 is TGTGCCAGCAGCTTGGGAGCGGGGGGCGACGAGCAGTACTTC.

The chain joins TRBV14 to TRBJ1-2; 7 positions agree with TRBD1. Looked up from germline, CDR1 is SGHDN and CDR2 is FVKESK. This CDR3 has 19 residues. V dropped 0 bases and J dropped 0; count of bases not matched to a gene: 13. DNA for the CDR3: TGTGCCAGCAGCCAAGACTCTCCGGGACAGCCATTAGCTAACTATGGCTACACCTTC. As protein: CASSQDSPGQPLANYGYTF.

V usage is TRBV6-6 and J usage is TRBJ2-7, with D tentatively TRBD1 (6 bases). CDR1 MNHNY and CDR2 SVGAGI come from the germline V gene (reference sequence). Trimming removed 5 bases at V and 3 bases at J, with 14 bases between. This CDR3 comprises 14 residues. The CDR3 nucleotides are TGTGCCAGCAGTAGGACAGAGGAGTACTACGAGCAGTACTTC. Protein product: CASSRTEEYYEQYF.

The V and J genes are TRBV7-9 and TRBJ2-4; D call uncertain. The CDR3 is 12 amino acids. Germline V gene sequence: CDR1 SEHNR, CDR2 FQNEAQ (reference sequence). Trimming took 1 base from V and 6 from J, leaving 4 bases between them. CDR3 nucleotides: TGTGCCAGCAGCTTAGACGGAAACATTCAGTACTTC. It encodes CASSLDGNIQYF.

This chain connects TRBV27 to TRBJ2-7; D is ambiguous. Trimming removed 0 bases at V and 0 bases at J, with 6 bases between. From germline, CDR1 is MNHEY and CDR2 SMNVEV (reference sequence). This CDR3 contains 14 residues. CDR3 sequence: CASSLSGFSYEQYF. As DNA, the CDR3 is TGTGCCAGCAGTTTATCTGGATTCTCCTACGAGCAGTACTTC.

V usage is TRBV6-1 and J usage is TRBJ2-2, with 12 bases fitting TRBD2. V lost 8 bases and J lost 3; bases outside the gene matches: 7. The germline V gene has CDR1 MNHNS and CDR2 SASEGT. This CDR3 is built from 16 residues. CDR3 coding DNA: TGTGCCAGCGGATTTCTAGCGGGGGGGCACACCGGGGAGCTGTTTTTT. Protein product: CASGFLAGGHTGELFF.

This clonotype was observed once. The rearrangement joins TRBV20-1 to TRBJ1-1; TRBD1 matches 7 bases. V trimming: 2 bases; J trimming: 0 bases; junction bases outside the gene matches: 3. This CDR3 is built from 14 residues. From germline, CDR1 is DFQATT and CDR2 SNEGSKA (reference sequence). The CDR3 reads CSARIQGMNTEAFF. For the CDR3, the DNA is TGCAGTGCTAGAATACAGGGGATGAACACTGAAGCTTTCTTT.